These 13 T cell receptor beta chains were all obtained from the same sample, sequenced in a study of CD8 T cells in ankylosing spondylitis. TCRdb redid the calling of the 5' RACE reads with MiXCR, one entry per CDR3 protein. This table holds 220,000 or so distinct CDR3 sequences, under 12% found once. Sequenced input: blood, either unsorted or a sorted T cell fraction (not recorded which). Every receptor here comes from a male donor with ankylosing spondylitis or in good health (not recorded which).

This chain connects TRBV20-1 to TRBJ2-1; 9 bases are a match to TRBD1. The CDR3 extends over 14 amino acids. CDR1 DFQATT and CDR2 SNEGSKA come from the germline V gene (reference sequence). CDR3 DNA sequence: TGCTGCGGGGTTCCGGGACAGGGTTACAATGAGCAGTTCTTC. Translation: CCGVPGQGYNEQFF.

In its sample, this clonotype was seen many times. The genes are TRBV11-2 and TRBJ2-1; 8 bases map to TRBD1. CDR3 length equals 13 residues. CDR1 and CDR2 (germline): SGHAT, FQNNGV. After removal of 5 bases from V and 7 bases from J, the junction contained 4 bases not matched to a gene. The CDR3 spells CASSTYRGNEQFF. The DNA of the CDR3 is TGTGCCAGCAGCACCTACAGGGGGAATGAGCAGTTCTTC.

This clonotype was counted many times. V and J are TRBV20-1 and TRBJ2-3; D is unclear. V was shortened by 0 bases and J by 2 bases, with 6 bases between the two germline ends. The CDR3 is 13 residues long. CDR1 is DFQATT, CDR2 SNEGSKA, per germline (reference sequence). The CDR3 bases are TGCAGTGCTAGAGATTCTAACACAGATACGCAGTATTTT. Amino acid sequence: CSARDSNTDTQYF.

This clonotype was seen only a few times. The chain joins TRBV20-1 to TRBJ2-7; 9 nucleotides agree with TRBD2. V lost 6 bases and J lost 0; bases outside the gene matches: 9. The CDR3 covers 15 residues. The germline CDR1 and CDR2 sequences are DFQATT and SNEGSKA (reference sequence). The CDR3 here is CSAEPLAGFSYEQYF. CDR3 DNA: TGCAGTGCCGAGCCCCTAGCGGGGTTCTCCTACGAGCAGTACTTC.

In the case of this clonotype: A clone one base away is much larger, so this may be a read error. The chain employs TRBV5-1 and TRBJ2-5; perhaps TRBD1 as D (5 bases). The closer fit of TRBJ2-1 to the DNA end suggests the J call may be wrong. Looked up from germline, CDR1 is SGHRS and CDR2 is YFSETQ. The CDR3 consists of 16 residues. DNA for the CDR3: TGCGCCAGCAGCTTGGCTTCAGGGCGAGGCCAAGAGACCCAGTTCTTC. It specifies CASSLASGRGQETQFF.

The rearrangement links TRBV19 to TRBJ2-2; 10 bases map to TRBD2. Germline CDR1 LNHDA, CDR2 SQIVND (reference sequence). The trim removed 6 bases at V and 3 bases at J, leaving 10 bases unmatched. The CDR3 is made up of 17 amino acids. This CDR3 is CASRARGLAADTGELFF. CDR3 in DNA: TGTGCCAGTAGGGCTAGAGGACTAGCGGCCGACACCGGGGAGCTGTTTTTT.

This clonotype has a count of ten or more. The chain joins TRBV3-1 to TRBJ1-5; D not resolved. Germline V gene lookup returns CDR1 LGHDT and CDR2 YNNKEL (reference sequence). Trimming left V 5 bases short and J 3 bases short, with 17 bases between. The CDR3 length is 16 residues. The CDR3 region is CASSADHIGTNQPQHF. The CDR3 nucleotides are TGTGCCAGCAGCGCGGACCACATAGGCACCAATCAGCCCCAGCATTTT. Looking up the rest from reference TRBV3-1 and TRBJ1-5 gives the full variable domain: DTAVSQTPKYLVTQMGNDKSIKCEQNLGHDTMYWYKQDSKKFLKIMFSYNNKELIINETVPNRFSPKSPDKAHLNLHINSLELGDSAVYFCASSADHIGTNQPQHFGDGTRLSIL.

This clonotype came up many times. The chain joins TRBV15 to TRBJ2-2; the D gene is possibly TRBD1 (8 bases). This CDR3 is built from 15 residues. Trimming pared 4 bases from V and 5 bases from J, leaving 14 bases between. Germline V gene data show CDR1 as LNHNV and CDR2 as YYDKDF (reference sequence). The CDR3 region is CATSKDRGGTGELFF. DNA for the CDR3: TGTGCCACCAGCAAAGACAGGGGAGGGACCGGGGAGCTGTTTTTT.

In its sample, this clonotype was seen many times. This rearrangement joins TRBV20-1 to TRBJ2-3, with 12 bases that match TRBD2. The V gene end was trimmed by 6 bases and the J gene end by 5 bases; junction bases not matched to a gene: 9. Germline V gene lookup returns CDR1 DFQATT and CDR2 SNEGSKA (reference sequence). This CDR3 is 15 amino acids long. The CDR3 sequence: CSAETSGGQGDTQYF. CDR3 nucleotides: TGCAGTGCGGAGACTAGCGGGGGCCAGGGAGATACGCAGTATTTT.

This clonotype was seen only a few times. V usage is TRBV28 and J usage is TRBJ1-1, with 7 bases fitting TRBD1. CDR1 MDHEN and CDR2 SYDVKM come from the germline V gene. V lost 6 bases to trimming and J lost 2 bases; unmatched junction nucleotides: 18. The CDR3 has 18 amino acids. CDR3 residues: CASSGDLMWGQRNTEAFF. CDR3 bases: TGTGCCAGCAGCGGCGACTTGATGTGGGGACAGAGAAACACTGAAGCTTTCTTT.

The J gene is TRBJ1-2, the V gene TRBV5-1, with D uncertain. Trimming removed 4 bases at V and 4 bases at J, with 20 bases between. The V gene's germline CDR1 is SGHRS and CDR2 YFSETQ. This CDR3 is built from 16 residues. CDR3: CASSAIPQGAAYGYTF. CDR3 in DNA: TGCGCCAGCAGCGCTATCCCACAAGGAGCGGCCTATGGCTACACCTTC. Filled out from reference TRBV5-1 and TRBJ1-2, the complete variable domain reads KAGVTQTPRYLIKTRGQQVTLSCSPISGHRSVSWYQQTPGQGLQFLFEYFSETQRNKGNFPGRFSGRQFSNSRSEMNVSTLELGDSALYLCASSAIPQGAAYGYTFGSGTRLTVV.

In its sample, this clonotype was seen many times. The rearrangement uses TRBV7-3 and TRBJ1-1; 10 bases match TRBD1. Unmatched junction bases numbered 1, after V lost 4 bases and J lost 2 bases. Germline-derived CDR1 and CDR2 are SGHTA and FQGTGA. The CDR3 extends over 14 amino acids. This chain's CDR3 is CASSSTGGNTEAFF. The CDR3, as DNA: TGTGCCAGCAGCTCGACAGGGGGCAACACTGAAGCTTTCTTT.

This clonotype was detected many times. V and J are TRBV7-4 and TRBJ2-7, with 9 nucleotides matching TRBD1. V gave up 5 bases and J gave up 3 bases; unmatched junction bases: 5. The CDR3 is 14 residues long. From germline, CDR1 is SGHVT and CDR2 SQSDAQ. The CDR3 DNA sequence: TGTGCCAGCAGCGCGCGGGACAGGGACTACGAGCAGTACTTC. Translated: CASSARDRDYEQYF. Using reference TRBV7-4 and TRBJ2-7 for the parts outside the CDR3, the full variable domain is GAGVSQSPRYKVAKRGRDVALRCDSISGHVTLYWYRQTLGQGSEVLTYSQSDAQRDKSGRPSGRFSAERPERSVSTLKIQRTEQGDSAVYLCASSARDRDYEQYFGPGTRLTVT.